The 24 T cell receptor beta chains below all came from one sample that was sequenced in a study of shared clonotypes between healthy human individuals. Clones were sequenced by immunoSEQ multiplex PCR, and TCRdb holds only the in-frame ones, with some missing. Of fewer than 850,000 clones listed, approximately 75% are singletons. Input material: memory CD4+ T cells sorted from blood. Specified subset: CD45RA-negative fraction. The receptors come from a woman in her twenties or thirties in good health.

The rearrangement joins TRBV27 to TRBJ2-2; D is uncertain. Germline CDR1 and CDR2: MNHEY and SMNVEV (reference sequence). Trimming took 6 bases from V and 0 from J, leaving 5 bases between them. The CDR3 extends over 13 amino acids. CDR3 in amino acids: CASRAANTGELFF. The CDR3 nucleotides are TGTGCCAGCAGGGCGGCGAACACCGGGGAGCTGTTTTTT.

V is TRBV27 and J is TRBJ2-7; D is perhaps TRBD2 (6 bases). Deletions cut 6 bases from V and 7 bases from J, with 22 bases between. Germline V lookup: CDR1 MNHEY, CDR2 SMNVEV (reference sequence). The CDR3 runs to 15 residues. Written as DNA, the CDR3 is TGTGCCAGCAGCGAGTCCTCCTACTTTGGGGGGGAGCAGTACTTC. Translation gives CASSESSYFGGEQYF.

The J gene is TRBJ2-2, the V gene TRBV25-1; 7 bases are shared with TRBD2. The CDR3 is 14 amino acids. Germline trimming cut 6 bases from V and 3 bases from J; bases unmatched to any gene: 4. Per the germline V gene, CDR1 is MGHDK and CDR2 is SYGVNS. The CDR3 nucleotides are TGTGCCAGCAGGGGTGCGGGGGACACCGGGGAGCTGTTTTTT. Translated: CASRGAGDTGELFF.

V usage is TRBV18 and J usage is TRBJ1-4; possible D gene TRBD1, 5 bases. Deletions cut 0 bases from V and 0 bases from J, with 11 bases between. This CDR3 is 17 amino acids long. From germline, CDR1 is KGHSH and CDR2 LQKENI. The CDR3 DNA sequence: TGTGCCAGCTCACCACCGGGTTGGGGGTCAACTAATGAAAAACTGTTTTTT. Translating gives CASSPPGWGSTNEKLFF.

V and J are TRBV19 and TRBJ1-5, with D hard to call. V was pared by 5 bases and J by 5 bases, with 28 bases between. The V gene's germline CDR1 is LNHDA and CDR2 SQIVND (reference sequence). This CDR3 has 19 residues. The CDR3 DNA reads TGTGCCAGTAGTTCTCTGGCCTTTTCACCCGCGGGCGTTGATCAGCCCCAGCATTTT. It codes for CASSSLAFSPAGVDQPQHF.

The chain is built from TRBV5-4 and TRBJ2-5, with a possible D match to TRBD1 (5 bases). The CDR3 has 17 residues. V lost 0 bases, J lost 0 bases, and 15 bases lay in between. CDR1 and CDR2 from the germline V gene are SGHNT and YYREEE (reference sequence). CDR3 amino acids: CASSLEGTGSHQETQYF. CDR3 sequence (DNA): TGTGCCAGCAGCTTGGAAGGAACAGGTAGCCACCAAGAGACCCAGTACTTC.

The V gene is TRBV11-2, the J gene TRBJ1-2; the D is unclear. The CDR3 is made up of 14 amino acids. V was clipped by 2 bases and J by 9 bases, with 16 bases between them. CDR1 and CDR2 from the germline V gene are SGHAT and FQNNGV. CDR3 DNA: TGTGCCAGCAGCTTATATCCGGGTGCGGGAAGCTACACCTTC. Its protein product is CASSLYPGAGSYTF.

The genes are TRBV19 and TRBJ2-7; D might be TRBD1 (5 bases). The CDR3 covers 13 residues. The V gene lost 6 bases and the J gene lost 1 base, with 10 bases spanning the gap. Germline loops: CDR1 LNHDA, CDR2 SQIVND (reference sequence). The CDR3 sequence: CASRGAPSYEQYF. CDR3 sequence (DNA): TGTGCCAGTAGAGGGGCCCCATCCTACGAGCAGTACTTC.

This clone was observed a few times. The rearrangement joins TRBV6-8 to TRBJ2-3, with unresolved D. CDR1 is MNHGY and CDR2 is SAAAGT in the germline V gene. There are 12 residues in the CDR3. Trimming shortened V by 5 bases and J by 5 bases, and 8 bases separated the two germline ends. CDR3 residues: CASSSTVDTQYF. The CDR3 DNA reads as TGTGCCAGCAGTAGCACAGTAGATACGCAGTATTTT.

The V gene is TRBV7-2, the J gene TRBJ2-2; 8 positions agree with TRBD1. CDR3 length equals 16 residues. The ends lost 3 bases at V and 1 base at J; junction bases unmatched: 4. The germline gives CDR1 SGHTA, CDR2 FQGNSA. CDR3 sequence: CASSFQGTGNTGELFF. Here the CDR3 DNA reads TGTGCCAGCAGCTTTCAGGGGACAGGGAACACCGGGGAGCTGTTTTTT.

The chain joins TRBV6-6 to TRBJ2-1; perhaps TRBD2 as D (6 bases). V gave up 6 bases and J gave up 0 bases, with 9 bases separating them. Germline CDR1 and CDR2: MNHNY and SVGAGI (reference sequence). The CDR3 extends over 14 amino acids. CDR3 sequence (DNA): TGTGCCAGCAGGGACTATAGCTCCTACAATGAGCAGTTCTTC. Translating gives CASRDYSSYNEQFF.

The chain carries TRBV5-1 and TRBJ1-4, with 9 bases that match TRBD1. The CDR3 is made up of 21 amino acids. Germline CDR1 SGHRS, CDR2 YFSETQ. The trim removed 4 bases at V and 0 bases at J, leaving 19 bases unmatched. Here the CDR3 reads CASSPDPKTGGGVATNEKLFF. The CDR3 nucleotides are TGCGCCAGCAGCCCCGACCCCAAAACAGGGGGCGGGGTTGCAACTAATGAAAAACTGTTTTTT.

This clone is a singleton in its sample. The V gene is TRBV25-1, the J gene TRBJ2-7, with 7 nucleotides matching TRBD2. The germline CDR1 and CDR2 sequences are MGHDK and SYGVNS. The junction had 8 bases not matched to a gene; V was cut back by 7 bases and J by 2 bases. This CDR3 is 14 amino acids long. The CDR3 region is CASTNGGTPYEQYF. CDR3 bases: TGTGCCAGCACCAACGGGGGGACCCCCTACGAGCAGTACTTC.

This chain links TRBV7-6 with TRBJ2-7; D gene uncertain. The germline V and J ends were trimmed by 5 bases and 7 bases, with 9 bases remaining between them. This CDR3 spans 11 amino acids. Germline V gene sequence: CDR1 SGHVS, CDR2 FNYEAQ. CDR3 DNA sequence: TGTGCCAGCAGCCAGGTGGGGGAGCAGTACTTC. It codes for CASSQVGEQYF.

Concerning this clone itself: A much larger clone lies a single base off, so this may be a read error. Within the sample, other DNA sequences also encode this same CDR3. The chain has TRBV28 and TRBJ1-3, with TRBD1 matching over 8 bases. CDR1 is MDHEN, CDR2 SYDVKM, per germline. This CDR3 is built from 15 residues. Trimming at V came to 4 bases and at J to 4 bases, leaving 6 bases not matched to a gene. CDR3 region: CASSSGQGDGNTIYF. CDR3 DNA: TGTGCCAGCAGTTCCGGACAGGGAGACGGAAACACCATATATTTT.

V is TRBV5-1 and J is TRBJ1-2, with D hard to call. The CDR3 is 14 amino acids. Germline V gene lookup returns CDR1 SGHRS and CDR2 YFSETQ. Trimming pared 4 bases from V and 4 bases from J, leaving 14 bases between. DNA of the CDR3: TGCGCCAGCAGCCAGACGGAGGGCAGCTATGGCTACACCTTC. This translates into CASSQTEGSYGYTF. The whole variable domain, remainder taken from reference TRBV5-1 and TRBJ1-2, is KAGVTQTPRYLIKTRGQQVTLSCSPISGHRSVSWYQQTPGQGLQFLFEYFSETQRNKGNFPGRFSGRQFSNSRSEMNVSTLELGDSALYLCASSQTEGSYGYTFGSGTRLTVV.

This clone has just a few counts. The chain carries TRBV6-1 and TRBJ1-3; D gene uncertain. This CDR3 region has 14 residues. V was shortened by 3 bases and J by 0 bases, with 6 bases between the two germline ends. Germline CDR1 MNHNS, CDR2 SASEGT. CDR3 DNA: TGTGCCAGCAGTGATGTGGTCTCTGGAAACACCATATATTTT. As protein: CASSDVVSGNTIYF.

The V and J genes are TRBV5-6 and TRBJ1-1, with 8 bases that match TRBD1. Germline V lookup: CDR1 SGHDT, CDR2 YYEEEE. J was trimmed by 3 bases and V by 7 bases; bases with no gene match: 14. The CDR3 covers 16 residues. As DNA, the CDR3 is TGTGCCAGCGGCACTAATCTGGGGACAGGACACACTGAAGCTTTCTTT. This sequence encodes CASGTNLGTGHTEAFF.

There are a few counts of this clone. The gene calls are TRBV6-6 and TRBJ1-1; possibly TRBD1 for D (6 bases). Trimming stripped 6 bases from V and 0 bases from J, with 8 bases between. Germline CDR1 is MNHNY and CDR2 is SVGAGI (reference sequence). CDR3 length equals 13 residues. The CDR3 bases are TGTGCCAGCAGGGGACATTTGAACACTGAAGCTTTCTTT. It encodes CASRGHLNTEAFF.

Only one count was recorded for this clone. The rearrangement joins TRBV28 to TRBJ2-4, with D possibly matching TRBD1 (6 bases). V lost 2 bases and J lost 9, with 8 bases in between. The CDR3 has 12 residues. The germline CDR1 and CDR2 sequences are MDHEN and SYDVKM. The CDR3: CASSLPGVIQYF. The CDR3 region has the DNA TGTGCCAGCAGTTTACCAGGGGTCATTCAGTACTTC.

This clone occurred a few times. The rearrangement uses TRBV4-1 and TRBJ2-7; D gene unclear. V lost 0 bases and J 2 bases, leaving 8 bases between the germline ends. CDR1 and CDR2 (germline): MGHRA, YSYEKL. This CDR3 comprises 14 residues. DNA of the CDR3: TGCGCCAGCAGCCAAGAGTCCGTTACCTACGAGCAGTACTTC. Its protein is CASSQESVTYEQYF.

Of note for this clone: Other DNA sequences within the sample encode an identical CDR3. The chain combines TRBV5-1 with TRBJ2-5, with 9 bases lining up with TRBD1. Looked up from germline, CDR1 is SGHRS and CDR2 is YFSETQ. Trimming took 0 bases from V and 4 from J; bases not matched to a gene: 1. This CDR3 region has 14 residues. The CDR3 DNA reads as TGCGCCAGCAGCTTGGGACAGGGGGGAGAGACCCAGTACTTC. This sequence encodes CASSLGQGGETQYF. Drawing the rest from reference TRBV5-1 and TRBJ2-5, the complete variable domain is KAGVTQTPRYLIKTRGQQVTLSCSPISGHRSVSWYQQTPGQGLQFLFEYFSETQRNKGNFPGRFSGRQFSNSRSEMNVSTLELGDSALYLCASSLGQGGETQYFGPGTRLLVL.

Of note for this clone: This sample includes further DNA sequences coding for the same CDR3. The rearrangement uses TRBV18 and TRBJ1-1; unclear D gene. Trimming stripped 3 bases from V and 1 base from J, with 9 bases between. The germline V gene encodes CDR1 KGHSH and CDR2 LQKENI. The CDR3 totals 14 residues. The CDR3 DNA reads as TGTGCCAGCTCACCCGGGTCCTCGAACACTGAAGCTTTCTTT. It specifies CASSPGSSNTEAFF.

This chain links TRBV5-4 with TRBJ2-1; 7 positions agree with TRBD2. In germline, CDR1 is SGHNT, CDR2 YYREEE (reference sequence). This CDR3 contains 15 residues. J gave up 2 bases and V 4 bases, and 6 bases lay outside the gene matches. The CDR3 region has the DNA TGTGCCAGCAGCAGAGCGGGGATAACCTACAATGAGCAGTTCTTC. Protein: CASSRAGITYNEQFF.